Listed below are T cell receptor beta chains from one sample, sequenced in a study of shared clonotypes between healthy human individuals. The assay was immunoSEQ multiplex PCR, and TCRdb's table has in-frame clones only and misses some. This table has 600,000 to 800,000 clones, over 60% appearing once. Sequencing was done on a sample of memory CD4+ T cells sorted from blood. These receptors were taken from a woman aged 30 to 39 in good health. CDR3s include the opening cysteine and the closing phenylalanine or tryptophan. The D gene is left open where the match is weak. The size entry is marked missing in some rows and otherwise reads once, few, many or a size class.

size	V	D	J	DNA	CDR3
once	TRBV11-2	TRBD2	TRBJ2-2	TGTGCCAGCAGCTTAGACCTAGCGGGAAGGACCGGGGAGCTGTTTTTT	CASSLDLAGRTGELFF
NA	TRBV7-9	TRBD1	TRBJ2-5	TGTGCCAGCAGCTTCACAGGGGAAGAGACCCAGTACTTC	CASSFTGEETQYF
once	TRBV11-2	TRBD2	TRBJ2-5	TGTGCCAGCAGCCAACTGACTAGCGTAAACTATCAAGAGACCCAGTACTTC	CASSQLTSVNYQETQYF
few	TRBV28	TRBD2	TRBJ2-3	TGTGCCAGCAGTCATATAGCGGGCGCCACGGCAGATACGCAGTATTTT	CASSHIAGATADTQYF
NA	TRBV5-1	TRBD2	TRBJ2-1	TGCGCCAGCAGCTTGAGGGCGGGAGGGGATCGGATTGAGCAGTTCTTC	CASSLRAGGDRIEQFF
NA	TRBV9	NA	TRBJ2-3	TGTGCCAGCAGCCTGGCGGGCACCACAGATACGCAGTATTTT	CASSLAGTTDTQYF
NA	TRBV6-6	TRBD2	TRBJ2-3	TGTGCCAGCAGTTACGGGGGAGGGCCCACAGATACGCAGTATTTT	CASSYGGGPTDTQYF
NA	TRBV25-1	TRBD1	TRBJ1-1	TGTGCCAGCAGTCCCCCTCAGGGGGGGTGGGGGAACACTGAAGCTTTCTTT	CASSPPQGGWGNTEAFF
few	TRBV7-2	TRBD2	TRBJ2-7	TGTGCCAGCAGCCCAGCAGCGGGGGGGCAATACGAGCAGTACTTC	CASSPAAGGQYEQYF
NA	TRBV19	NA	TRBJ2-2	TGTGCCAGTAGTATCTCCGGGGGTAACACCGGGGAGCTGTTTTTT	CASSISGGNTGELFF
NA	TRBV28	NA	TRBJ2-7	TGTGCCAGCAGTTTCGGCAGGGGTGTTACGAGCCCCCTCCAGTACTTC	CASSFGRGVTSPLQYF
NA	TRBV2	NA	TRBJ2-1	TGTGCCAGCAGTCCTCAGGAGACCCTCTACAATGAGCAGTTCTTC	CASSPQETLYNEQFF
NA	TRBV6-4	NA	TRBJ2-1	TGTGCCAGCAGTGAACGGGAGGGGGCTCGGGACAATGAGCAGTTCTTC	CASSEREGARDNEQFF
NA	TRBV30	NA	TRBJ1-1	TGTGCCTGGAGTCATATGAACACTGAAGCTTTCTTT	CAWSHMNTEAFF
NA	TRBV7-9	TRBD2	TRBJ2-3	TGTGCCAGCAATCCGGGACTAGCGGGAACAGATACGCAGTATTTT	CASNPGLAGTDTQYF
NA	TRBV27	TRBD2	TRBJ2-7	TGTGCCATCTCGACTAGCGGGGGCACCTACGAGCAGTACTTC	CAISTSGGTYEQYF
NA	TRBV5-6	NA	TRBJ1-3	TGTGCCAGCAGCAGGGGGGGCAGCTCTGGAAACACCATATATTTT	CASSRGGSSGNTIYF
many	TRBV7-2	NA	TRBJ1-5	TGTGCCAGCAGCTCAGGGACGGTAAACGTTGGCAATCAGCCCCAGCATTTT	CASSSGTVNVGNQPQHF
NA	TRBV14	NA	TRBJ2-6	TGTGCCAGCAGCCGATCACTCCTCGCCTACTCTGGGGCCAACGTCCTGACTTTC	CASSRSLLAYSGANVLTF
NA	TRBV5-1	TRBD1	TRBJ2-7	TGCGCCAGCAGCCTTGGTTGGGACAGTAGCTCCTACGAGCAGTACTTC	CASSLGWDSSSYEQYF